A selection of T cell receptor beta chains follows, all from one sample in a study of blood T cells in healthy people across ages. Each CDR3 protein is one row after TCRdb ran MiXCR on the 5' RACE reads. The sample lists some 930,000 distinct CDR3 sequences, 25% to 35% occurring once. Another study also made use of these data, one on T cells of mothers and their children.

Sequencing was carried out using blood. Receptors originate from a woman between 40 and 55 years old in good health. Both conserved end residues are part of each CDR3. D genes are given only for firm matches. Clone size is given for some rows only: seen once, a few or many times, or a class if the clone is expanded.

TRBV27	TRBJ1-2	14	.	.	TGTGCCAGCAGTTTAGCGGGAAACCGCTATGGCTACACCTTC	CASSLAGNRYGYTF
TRBV27	TRBJ2-1	17	TRBD1	.	TGTGCCAGCAGTGACCCGAACAGGGGGCTCTCCTACAATGAGCAGTTCTTC	CASSDPNRGLSYNEQFF
TRBV7-7	TRBJ2-7	13	.	many	TGTGCCAGCAGTTTGGGGGAAGCCTACGAGCAGTACTTC	CASSLGEAYEQYF
TRBV6-2/TRBV6-3	TRBJ2-3	15	TRBD2	.	TGTGCCAGCTTCCGTACTAGCGGGGGCACGGATACGCAGTATTTT	CASFRTSGGTDTQYF
TRBV7-9	TRBJ1-1	13	.	.	TGTGCCAGCAGCTTAGCGGGGGAGCGTGAGGCTTTCTTT	CASSLAGEREAFF
TRBV6-6	TRBJ2-5	16	TRBD1	many	TGTGCCAGCAGGTCTCTTCCGGGACAGGGGATGGAGACCCAGTACTTC	CASRSLPGQGMETQYF
TRBV7-9	TRBJ2-1	15	TRBD2	many	TGTGCCAGCAGCTTAGTATTAGCGGGGTACAATGAGCAGTTCTTC	CASSLVLAGYNEQFF
TRBV7-2	TRBJ2-5	15	.	.	TGTGCCAGCAGCTTAGAGGGTCGGGGGATGGAGACCCAGTACTTC	CASSLEGRGMETQYF
TRBV10-3	TRBJ1-1	16	.	.	TGTGCCATCAGTGACCCCCCCCGGGCCGGGGGCACTGAAGCTTTCTTT	CAISDPPRAGGTEAFF
TRBV7-9	TRBJ1-2	15	TRBD1	.	TGTGCCAGCAGCTCGAACAGGGGGCGCGGCTATGGCTACACCTTC	CASSSNRGRGYGYTF
TRBV10-3	TRBJ1-5	15	.	few	TGTGCCATCAGTGAGTTGCAGGGTTTCAATCAGCCCCAGCATTTT	CAISELQGFNQPQHF
TRBV7-9	TRBJ2-1	18	TRBD2	few	TGTGCCAGCAGCTTTCCCTTGGTGGGGGGGAATGCCTACAATGAGCAGTTCTTC	CASSFPLVGGNAYNEQFF
TRBV3-1	TRBJ2-3	16	TRBD2	.	TGTGCCAGCAGCCAAGATTGGCGGGGGGCTGGAGATACGCAGTATTTT	CASSQDWRGAGDTQYF
TRBV2	TRBJ1-1	14	.	few	TGTGCCAGCAGTGTTAGGGGGGTGAACACTGAAGCTTTCTTT	CASSVRGVNTEAFF
TRBV4-1	TRBJ2-7	15	TRBD1	many	TGCGCCAGCAGCCTACCGGGACAGGGGGCTTACGAGCAGTACTTC	CASSLPGQGAYEQYF
TRBV20-1	TRBJ2-6	15	.	.	TGCAGTGCTAGAAGCGGATCCTCTGGGGCCAACGTCCTGACTTTC	CSARSGSSGANVLTF
TRBV15	TRBJ2-1	13	TRBD2	many	TGTGCCACCAGCATAATAGCGGGAGAAGGGCAGTTCTTC	CATSIIAGEGQFF
TRBV14	TRBJ2-1	16	TRBD2	.	TGTGCCAGCAGCCAAGGAGGCTCGGGGGGGTACAATGAGCAGTTCTTC	CASSQGGSGGYNEQFF
TRBV5-5	TRBJ1-2	15	TRBD1	.	TGTGCCAGCAGCCTCCGTTCAGGACAGGGATATGGCTACACCTTC	CASSLRSGQGYGYTF
TRBV27	TRBJ2-7	14	TRBD1	many	TGTGCCAGCAGCGGACAGGGTAGCTCCTACGAGCAGTACTTC	CASSGQGSSYEQYF
TRBV12-3/TRBV12-4	TRBJ1-1	12	TRBD1	.	TGTGCCAGCAGCCCGAGGGACAGGGACGCTTTCTTT	CASSPRDRDAFF
TRBV20-1	TRBJ2-5	14	.	few	TGCAGTGCTAGAGGGAGGGAATTCCAAGAGACCCAGTACTTC	CSARGREFQETQYF
TRBV20-1	TRBJ1-1	13	TRBD1	.	TGCAGTGCGCCGGGACAGGCGAACACTGAAGCTTTCTTT	CSAPGQANTEAFF
TRBV3-1	TRBJ1-2	13	.	.	TGTGCCAGCAGCCCCGGGACACCGGGTGGCTACACCTTC	CASSPGTPGGYTF
TRBV20-1	TRBJ2-3	15	.	.	TGCAGTGCTAGGGACTATAGCAGAAGCACAGGTACGCAGTATTTT	CSARDYSRSTGTQYF
TRBV6-2/TRBV6-3	TRBJ2-1	19	TRBD2	.	TGTGCCAGCAGTTACGGTAGAACTAGCGGGGGGCCTCGCTACAATGAGCAGTTCTTC	CASSYGRTSGGPRYNEQFF
TRBV20-1	TRBJ2-5	13	.	once	TGCAGTGCTAGAGCGGCAGGTGTAGAGACCCAGTACTTC	CSARAAGVETQYF
TRBV7-9	TRBJ2-7	15	TRBD2	.	TGTGCCAGCAGCTTCGCGGGGGTTTCAACCTACGAGCAGTACTTC	CASSFAGVSTYEQYF
TRBV7-9	TRBJ1-1	13	.	few	TGTGCCAGCAGCGACTCGGAGGGGACTGAAGCTTTCTTT	CASSDSEGTEAFF
TRBV12-3/TRBV12-4	TRBJ1-2	14	.	few	TGTGCCAGCACCTCCAGTGGGCTGGACTATGGCTACACCTTC	CASTSSGLDYGYTF
TRBV7-2	TRBJ2-7	14	TRBD1	many	TGTGCCAGCAGCATTTCCGGGACAGCCTACGAGCAGTACTTC	CASSISGTAYEQYF